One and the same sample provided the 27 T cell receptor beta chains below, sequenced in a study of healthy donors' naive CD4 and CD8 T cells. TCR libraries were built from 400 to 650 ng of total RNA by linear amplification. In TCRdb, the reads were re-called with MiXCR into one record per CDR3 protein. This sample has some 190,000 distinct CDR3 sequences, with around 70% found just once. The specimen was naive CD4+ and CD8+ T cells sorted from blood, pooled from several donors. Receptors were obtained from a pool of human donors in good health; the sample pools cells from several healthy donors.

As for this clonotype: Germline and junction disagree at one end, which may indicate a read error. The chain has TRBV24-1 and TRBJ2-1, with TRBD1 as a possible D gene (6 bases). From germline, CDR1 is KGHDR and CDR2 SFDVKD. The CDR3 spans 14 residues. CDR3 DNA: TGTGCCAGCAGTTTAGGGACAAATTACAATGAGCAGTTCTTC. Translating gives CASSLGTNYNEQFF.

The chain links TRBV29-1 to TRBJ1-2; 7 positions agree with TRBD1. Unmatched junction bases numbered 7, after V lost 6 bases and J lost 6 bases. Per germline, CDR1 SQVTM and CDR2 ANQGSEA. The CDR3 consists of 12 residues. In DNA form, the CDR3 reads TGCAGCGTCAACAGGGGTACTAATGGCTACACCTTC. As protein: CSVNRGTNGYTF. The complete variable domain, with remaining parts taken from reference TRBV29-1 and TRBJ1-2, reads SAVISQKPSRDICQRGTSLTIQCQVDSQVTMMFWYRQQPGQSLTLIATANQGSEATYESGFVIDKFPISRPNLTFSTLTVSNMSPEDSSIYLCSVNRGTNGYTFGSGTRLTVV.

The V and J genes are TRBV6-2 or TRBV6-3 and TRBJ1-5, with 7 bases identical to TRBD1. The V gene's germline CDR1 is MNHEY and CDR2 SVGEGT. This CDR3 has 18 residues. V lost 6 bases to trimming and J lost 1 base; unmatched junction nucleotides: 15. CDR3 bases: TGTGCCAGCAGCCCATCGGGAGGGGGCTTAAGGAGCAATCAGCCCCAGCATTTT. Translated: CASSPSGGGLRSNQPQHF.

DNA of the CDR3: TGCAGCGTTGGTGGTCAGACCTACTCTGGGGCCAACGTCCTGACTTTC. The encoded protein is CSVGGQTYSGANVLTF. This chain connects TRBV29-1 to TRBJ2-6; D is uncertain. Trimming removed 4 bases from V and 0 bases from J, with 13 bases in between. The germline CDR1 and CDR2 sequences are SQVTM and ANQGSEA. CDR3 length: 16 amino acids.

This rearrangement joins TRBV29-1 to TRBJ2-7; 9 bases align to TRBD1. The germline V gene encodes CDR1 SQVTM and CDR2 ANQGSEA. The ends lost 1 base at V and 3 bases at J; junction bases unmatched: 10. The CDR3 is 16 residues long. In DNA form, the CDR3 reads TGCAGCGTTGAAGCGGGTTGGGGACAGGGAGTCTACGAGCAGTACTTC. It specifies CSVEAGWGQGVYEQYF.

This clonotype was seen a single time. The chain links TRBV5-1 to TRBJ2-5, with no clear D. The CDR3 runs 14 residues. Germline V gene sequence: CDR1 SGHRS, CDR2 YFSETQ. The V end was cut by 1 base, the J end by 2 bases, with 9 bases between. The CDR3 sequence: CASSLNSEQETQYF. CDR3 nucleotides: TGCGCCAGCAGCTTGAACAGCGAACAAGAGACCCAGTACTTC.

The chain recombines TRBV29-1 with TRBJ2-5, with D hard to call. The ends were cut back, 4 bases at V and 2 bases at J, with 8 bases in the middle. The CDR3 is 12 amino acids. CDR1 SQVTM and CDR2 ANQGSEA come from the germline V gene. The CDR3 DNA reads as TGCAGCGTTGTCGTACAGCAAGAGACCCAGTACTTC. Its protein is CSVVVQQETQYF.

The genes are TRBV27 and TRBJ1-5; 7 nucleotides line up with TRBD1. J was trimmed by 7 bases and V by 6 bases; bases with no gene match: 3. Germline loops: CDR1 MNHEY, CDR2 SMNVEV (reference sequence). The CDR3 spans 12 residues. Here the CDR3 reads CASRTGEQPQHF. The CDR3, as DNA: TGTGCCAGCAGAACAGGGGAGCAGCCCCAGCATTTT.

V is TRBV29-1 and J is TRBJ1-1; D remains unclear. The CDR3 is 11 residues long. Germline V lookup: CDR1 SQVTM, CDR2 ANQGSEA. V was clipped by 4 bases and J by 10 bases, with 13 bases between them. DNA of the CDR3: TGCAGCGTTGCCCCGGGCAGGAGAGCTTTCTTT. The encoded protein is CSVAPGRRAFF.

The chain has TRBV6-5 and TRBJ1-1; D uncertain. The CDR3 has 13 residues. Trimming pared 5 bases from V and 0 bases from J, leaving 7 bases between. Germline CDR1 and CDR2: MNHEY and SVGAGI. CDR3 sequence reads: CASSAFMNTEAFF. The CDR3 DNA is TGTGCCAGCAGTGCCTTTATGAACACTGAAGCTTTCTTT.

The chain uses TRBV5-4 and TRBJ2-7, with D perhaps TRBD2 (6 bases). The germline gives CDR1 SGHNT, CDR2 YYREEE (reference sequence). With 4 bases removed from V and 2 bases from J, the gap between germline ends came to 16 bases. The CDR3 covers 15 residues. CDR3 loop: CASSLPGDSPYEQYF. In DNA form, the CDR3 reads TGTGCCAGCAGCCTACCGGGAGACAGCCCCTACGAGCAGTACTTC. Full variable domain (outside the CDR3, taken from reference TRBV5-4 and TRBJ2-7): ETGVTQSPTHLIKTRGQQVTLRCSSQSGHNTVSWYQQALGQGPQFIFQYYREEENGRGNFPPRFSGLQFPNYSSELNVNALELDDSALYLCASSLPGDSPYEQYFGPGTRLTVT.

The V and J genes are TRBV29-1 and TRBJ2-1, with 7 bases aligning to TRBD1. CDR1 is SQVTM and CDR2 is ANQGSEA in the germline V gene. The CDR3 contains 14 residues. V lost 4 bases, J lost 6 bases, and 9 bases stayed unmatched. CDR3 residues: CSVGSSTGTNEQFF. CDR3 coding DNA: TGCAGCGTTGGCTCATCGACAGGGACCAATGAGCAGTTCTTC.

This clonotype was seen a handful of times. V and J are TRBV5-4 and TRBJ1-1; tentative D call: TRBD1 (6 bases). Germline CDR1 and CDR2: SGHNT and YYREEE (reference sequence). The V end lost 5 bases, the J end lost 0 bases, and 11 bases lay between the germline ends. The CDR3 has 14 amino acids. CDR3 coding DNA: TGTGCCAGCAGTTTAGGGACACTGAACACTGAAGCTTTCTTT. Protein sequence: CASSLGTLNTEAFF.

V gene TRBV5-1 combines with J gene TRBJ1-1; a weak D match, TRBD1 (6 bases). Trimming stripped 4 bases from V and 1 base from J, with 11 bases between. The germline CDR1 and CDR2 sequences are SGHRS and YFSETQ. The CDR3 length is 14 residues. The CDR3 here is CASSMGTRNTEAFF. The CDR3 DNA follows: TGCGCCAGCAGCATGGGGACAAGGAACACTGAAGCTTTCTTT.

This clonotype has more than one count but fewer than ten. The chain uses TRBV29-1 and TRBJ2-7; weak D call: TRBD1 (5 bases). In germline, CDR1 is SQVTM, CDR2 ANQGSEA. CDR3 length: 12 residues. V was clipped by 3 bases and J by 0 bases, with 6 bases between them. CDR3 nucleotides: TGCAGCGTTGAGGACAACTCCTACGAGCAGTACTTC. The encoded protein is CSVEDNSYEQYF.

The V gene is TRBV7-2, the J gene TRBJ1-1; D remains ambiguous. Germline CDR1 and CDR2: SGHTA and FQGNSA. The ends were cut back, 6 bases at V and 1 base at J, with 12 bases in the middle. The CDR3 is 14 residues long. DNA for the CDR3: TGTGCCAGCAGGCGCGTGGTGGGGAACACTGAAGCTTTCTTT. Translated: CASRRVVGNTEAFF.

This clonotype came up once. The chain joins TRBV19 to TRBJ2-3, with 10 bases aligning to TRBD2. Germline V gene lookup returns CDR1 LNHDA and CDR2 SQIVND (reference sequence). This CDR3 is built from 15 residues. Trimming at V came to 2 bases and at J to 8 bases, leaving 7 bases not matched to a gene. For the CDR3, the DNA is TGTGCCAGTAGTATACGGACTAGCGGCCCAGCTACGCAGTATTTT. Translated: CASSIRTSGPATQYF. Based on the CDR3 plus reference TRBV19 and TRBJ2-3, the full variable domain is DGGITQSPKYLFRKEGQNVTLSCEQNLNHDAMYWYRQDPGQGLRLIYYSQIVNDFQKGDIAEGYSVSREKKESFPLTVTSAQKNPTAFYLCASSIRTSGPATQYFGPGTRLTVL.

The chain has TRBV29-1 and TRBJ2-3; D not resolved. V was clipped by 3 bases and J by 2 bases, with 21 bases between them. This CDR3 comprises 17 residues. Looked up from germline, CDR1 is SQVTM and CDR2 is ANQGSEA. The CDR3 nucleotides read TGCAGCGTTGAGCCTCCGGTCGGCTTCTATTTCACAGATACGCAGTATTTT. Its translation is CSVEPPVGFYFTDTQYF.

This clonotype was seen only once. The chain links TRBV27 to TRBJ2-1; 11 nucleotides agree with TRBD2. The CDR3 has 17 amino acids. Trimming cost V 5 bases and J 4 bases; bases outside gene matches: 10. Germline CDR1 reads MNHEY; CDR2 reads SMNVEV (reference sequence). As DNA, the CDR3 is TGTGCCAGCAGTCCCTCCAGACTAGCGGGACTGTACAATGAGCAGTTCTTC. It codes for CASSPSRLAGLYNEQFF.

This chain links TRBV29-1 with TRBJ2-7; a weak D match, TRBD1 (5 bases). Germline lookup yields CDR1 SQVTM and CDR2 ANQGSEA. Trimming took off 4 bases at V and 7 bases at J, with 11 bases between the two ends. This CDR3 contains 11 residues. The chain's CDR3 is CSVAREGEQYF. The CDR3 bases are TGCAGCGTTGCCAGGGAAGGAGAGCAGTACTTC.

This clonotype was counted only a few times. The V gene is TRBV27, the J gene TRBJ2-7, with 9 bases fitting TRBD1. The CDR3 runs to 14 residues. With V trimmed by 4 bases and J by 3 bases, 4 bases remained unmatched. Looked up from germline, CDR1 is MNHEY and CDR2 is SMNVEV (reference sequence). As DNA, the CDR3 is TGTGCCAGCAGTTCCTGGACAGGGGACTACGAGCAGTACTTC. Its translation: CASSSWTGDYEQYF.

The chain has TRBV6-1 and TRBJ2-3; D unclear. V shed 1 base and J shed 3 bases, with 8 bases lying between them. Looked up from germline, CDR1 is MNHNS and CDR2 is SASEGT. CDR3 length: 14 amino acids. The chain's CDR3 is CASSEDALTDTQYF. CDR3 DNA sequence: TGTGCCAGCAGTGAAGACGCTCTGACAGATACGCAGTATTTT.

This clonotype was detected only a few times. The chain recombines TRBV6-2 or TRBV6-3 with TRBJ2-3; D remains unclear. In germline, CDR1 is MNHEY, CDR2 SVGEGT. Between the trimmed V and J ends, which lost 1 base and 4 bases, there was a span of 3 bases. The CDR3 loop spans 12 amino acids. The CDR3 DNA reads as TGTGCCAGCAGTTACTATTCAGATACGCAGTATTTT. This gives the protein CASSYYSDTQYF.

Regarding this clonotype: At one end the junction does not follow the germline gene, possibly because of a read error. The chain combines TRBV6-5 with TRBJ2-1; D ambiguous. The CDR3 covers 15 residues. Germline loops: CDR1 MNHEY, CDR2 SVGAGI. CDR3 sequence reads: CASISSTFPSVKPIF. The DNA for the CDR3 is TGTGCCAGCATAAGTTCGACCTTTCCCTCCGTAAAGCCAATCTTC.

The CDR3 reads CSVSTVNTGELFF. The CDR3 coding sequence is TGCAGCGTCTCTACAGTGAACACCGGGGAGCTGTTTTTT. The V gene is TRBV29-1, the J gene TRBJ2-2; no firm D call. This CDR3 spans 13 amino acids. V lost 6 bases to trimming and J lost 1 base, with 9 bases between them. The germline V gene has CDR1 SQVTM and CDR2 ANQGSEA.

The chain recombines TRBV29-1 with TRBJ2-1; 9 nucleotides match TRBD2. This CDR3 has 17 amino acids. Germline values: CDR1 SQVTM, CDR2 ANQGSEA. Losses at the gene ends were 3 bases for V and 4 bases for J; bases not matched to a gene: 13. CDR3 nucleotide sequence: TGCAGCGTTGACACCCCTGAGGGACTAGCAATATACAATGAGCAGTTCTTC. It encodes CSVDTPEGLAIYNEQFF.

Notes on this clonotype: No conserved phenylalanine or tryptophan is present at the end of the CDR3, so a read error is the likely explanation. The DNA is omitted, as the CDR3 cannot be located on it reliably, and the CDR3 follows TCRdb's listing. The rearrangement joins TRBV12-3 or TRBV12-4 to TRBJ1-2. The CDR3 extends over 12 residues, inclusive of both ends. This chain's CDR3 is CASSSGGPPLLI.